The 30 T cell receptor beta chains listed next were all sequenced from one sample in a study of T cells in Graves' hyperthyroidism and ophthalmopathy. It was RNA transcripts that yielded the amplified TCR beta CDR3 regions. The HTBI primer set drove a first-round RT-PCR of the TCR CDR3. TCRdb re-called the multiplex PCR reads through MiXCR, storing one row per CDR3 protein. This table holds 250,000 or so distinct CDR3 sequences, roughly 15% found once. The sequencing sample was made of blood. The receptors shown here come from a woman aged 50 to 65 with Graves' hyperthyroidism that later progressed to Graves' ophthalmopathy.

The chain uses TRBV7-8 and TRBJ2-1; a possible D gene is TRBD1 (6 bases). Trimming took off 5 bases at V and 7 bases at J, with 15 bases between the two ends. There are 14 residues in the CDR3. The germline gives CDR1 SGHVS, CDR2 FQNEAQ. CDR3 nucleotide sequence: TGTGCCAGCAGCCCCAGGACAGCCTTTAATGAGCAGTTCTTC. Translated: CASSPRTAFNEQFF.

This clonotype was recorded at least ten times. This chain uses TRBV5-1 with TRBJ1-1; D gene uncertain. CDR3 length: 13 amino acids. The V gene lost 0 bases and the J gene lost 7 bases, with 10 bases spanning the gap. Looked up from germline, CDR1 is SGHRS and CDR2 is YFSETQ. The CDR3 spells CASSLGSNGEAFF. CDR3 bases: TGCGCCAGCAGCTTGGGCTCGAACGGTGAAGCTTTCTTT.

In this sample, this clonotype turned up many times. This chain joins TRBV5-1 and TRBJ2-5, with D perhaps matching TRBD1 (6 bases). The CDR3 length is 14 residues. Trimming removed 2 bases from V and 4 bases from J, with 12 bases in between. CDR1 is SGHRS and CDR2 is YFSETQ in the germline V gene. This chain's CDR3 is CASSFLGALETQYF. In nucleotides, the CDR3 is TGCGCCAGCAGCTTTTTGGGGGCGCTAGAGACCCAGTACTTC. Together with reference TRBV5-1 and TRBJ2-5, the CDR3 gives the full variable domain: KAGVTQTPRYLIKTRGQQVTLSCSPISGHRSVSWYQQTPGQGLQFLFEYFSETQRNKGNFPGRFSGRQFSNSRSEMNVSTLELGDSALYLCASSFLGALETQYFGPGTRLLVL.

This clonotype was seen repeatedly, ten times or more. This chain links TRBV11-2 with TRBJ1-3, with a tentative D call TRBD1 (5 bases). CDR1 SGHAT and CDR2 FQNNGV come from the germline V gene. Trimming removed 2 bases at V and 0 bases at J, with 14 bases between. The CDR3 contains 17 residues. CDR3 region: CASSLIRAPRSGNTIYF. The DNA of the CDR3 is TGTGCCAGCAGCTTAATCAGGGCACCCCGCTCTGGAAACACCATATATTTT.

This clonotype was seen at least ten times. V is TRBV28 and J is TRBJ1-5; 12 bases line up with TRBD1. V trimming: 5 bases; J trimming: 4 bases; junction bases outside the gene matches: 9. The CDR3 length is 17 residues. Germline V gene lookup returns CDR1 MDHEN and CDR2 SYDVKM. CDR3 sequence reads: CASSPLGQGALNQPQHF. Written as DNA, the CDR3 is TGTGCCAGCAGTCCCCTGGGACAGGGGGCTTTAAATCAGCCCCAGCATTTT.

Concerning this clonotype: The germline gene is not matched at one end of the junction; a read error may be the cause. The chain combines TRBV5-1 with TRBJ2-5, with no clear D. From germline, CDR1 is SGHRS and CDR2 YFSETQ. The length of the CDR3 is 12 residues. The CDR3 DNA is TGCGCCAGCAGCCCTTTTCAAGAGACCCAGTGCTTC. Protein: CASSPFQETQCF.

This clonotype was recorded many times. The chain joins TRBV3-1 to TRBJ2-1; 7 bases map to TRBD2. This CDR3 spans 15 amino acids. The V segment lost 0 bases and the J segment 8 bases; nucleotides outside the gene matches: 7. Germline CDR1 and CDR2: LGHDT and YNNKEL (reference sequence). CDR3 residues: CASSQETGGGDEQFF. The CDR3 DNA reads as TGTGCCAGCAGCCAAGAGACGGGAGGTGGGGATGAGCAGTTCTTC.

This clonotype has ten or more counts. V and J are TRBV28 and TRBJ1-4, with D unresolved. CDR3 size: 12 residues. Trimming left V 6 bases short and J 8 bases short, with 10 bases between. Looked up from germline, CDR1 is MDHEN and CDR2 is SYDVKM. In nucleotides, the CDR3 is TGTGCCAGCAGCGGGGTGGTGGAAAAACTGTTTTTT. Its protein product is CASSGVVEKLFF.

This clonotype was observed at least ten times. The V and J genes are TRBV28 and TRBJ1-4; D ambiguous. V lost 6 bases, J lost 6 bases, and 23 bases lay in between. Germline assignment: CDR1 MDHEN and CDR2 SYDVKM. The CDR3 is made up of 17 amino acids. As DNA, the CDR3 is TGTGCCAGCAGAACCGGATCATTCTCGGGTGGAGATGAAAAACTGTTTTTT. It specifies CASRTGSFSGGDEKLFF.

This clonotype has at least ten counts. The genes are TRBV27 and TRBJ1-2; D is unresolved. This CDR3 has 15 residues. Germline V lookup: CDR1 MNHEY, CDR2 SMNVEV (reference sequence). V gave up 5 bases and J gave up 4 bases, with 17 bases separating them. The CDR3, as DNA: TGTGCCAGCAGTGCACAAGTATCTGAGAGCTATGGCTACACCTTC. Its translation: CASSAQVSESYGYTF.

At least ten counts were recorded for this clonotype. V is TRBV2 and J is TRBJ1-6; tentatively, D is TRBD1 (5 bases). The CDR3 has 14 amino acids. V was pared by 5 bases and J by 8 bases, with 13 bases between. Germline values: CDR1 SNHLY, CDR2 FYNNEI. The CDR3 sequence: CASSPGTKDSPLHF. For the CDR3, the DNA is TGTGCCAGCAGTCCCGGGACTAAAGATTCACCCCTCCACTTT.

This clonotype was detected ten times or more. The V call is TRBV12-3 or TRBV12-4, the J call TRBJ1-1; D unclear. V was pared by 3 bases and J by 0 bases, with 11 bases between. The CDR3 length is 15 residues. The CDR3 sequence: CASSFFPGMNTEAFF. In nucleotides, the CDR3 is TGTGCCAGCAGTTTTTTCCCGGGGATGAACACTGAAGCTTTCTTT.

Many counts were recorded for this clonotype. This chain connects TRBV28 to TRBJ2-1, with a weak D call TRBD2 (6 bases). The CDR3 is 16 amino acids. The germline V and J ends were trimmed by 4 bases and 10 bases, with 23 bases remaining between them. Germline V lookup: CDR1 MDHEN, CDR2 SYDVKM. CDR3 coding DNA: TGTGCCAGCAGTTCGGCCGCTCGGGACTCCCGTGAGGAGCAGTTCTTC. Translation gives CASSSAARDSREEQFF.

The V call is TRBV27, the J call TRBJ2-2; 11 bases are a match to TRBD1. The CDR3 is 17 amino acids. CDR1 MNHEY and CDR2 SMNVEV come from the germline V gene (reference sequence). The V gene end was trimmed by 4 bases and the J gene end by 5 bases; junction bases not matched to a gene: 9. The CDR3 loop is CASSSSGTGGETGELFF. CDR3 bases: TGTGCCAGCAGTTCATCCGGGACAGGGGGAGAAACCGGGGAGCTGTTTTTT.

This clonotype was counted once. The chain couples TRBV7-9 to TRBJ2-3, with a tentative D call TRBD1 (7 bases). V was clipped by 9 bases and J by 3 bases, with 22 bases between them. Germline assignment: CDR1 SEHNR and CDR2 FQNEAQ (reference sequence). This CDR3 spans 16 amino acids. CDR3 residues: CASLSQGGTETDTQYF. The CDR3 bases are TGTGCCAGTCTTAGTCAGGGCGGGACAGAGACAGATACGCAGTATTTT.

This clonotype has ten or more counts. The chain is built from TRBV30 and TRBJ2-7; 12 bases line up with TRBD1. The CDR3 is 16 amino acids. Trimming took 1 base from V and 5 from J; bases not matched to a gene: 9. Germline-derived CDR1 and CDR2 are GTSNPN and SVGIG (reference sequence). This CDR3 reads CAWSGQGGQGAHEQYF. The CDR3, as DNA: TGTGCCTGGAGTGGGCAGGGGGGACAGGGGGCCCACGAGCAGTACTTC. Filled out from reference TRBV30 and TRBJ2-7, the complete variable domain reads SQTIHQWPATLVQPVGSPLSLECTVEGTSNPNLYWYRQAAGRGLQLLFYSVGIGQISSEVPQNLSASRPQDRQFILSSKKLLLSDSGFYLCAWSGQGGQGAHEQYFGPGTRLTVT.

This clonotype was counted ten times or more. The gene calls are TRBV6-1 and TRBJ2-7, with TRBD2 matching over 12 bases. CDR3 length: 16 amino acids. Germline values: CDR1 MNHNS, CDR2 SASEGT. V dropped 6 bases and J dropped 0; count of bases not matched to a gene: 6. Here the CDR3 DNA reads TGTGCCAGCAGGGGCTCGACTAGCGGGAGCTCCTACGAGCAGTACTTC. Translation: CASRGSTSGSSYEQYF.

The gene calls are TRBV20-1 and TRBJ2-3; 9 bases fit TRBD2. Germline CDR1 reads DFQATT; CDR2 reads SNEGSKA (reference sequence). There are 16 residues in the CDR3. The V segment lost 6 bases and the J segment 7 bases; nucleotides outside the gene matches: 17. The CDR3 region is CSATVFWREGQNTQYF. The CDR3 nucleotides read TGCAGTGCGACCGTATTTTGGCGGGAGGGCCAAAATACGCAGTATTTT.

This clonotype was counted many times. The chain carries TRBV30 and TRBJ2-1; 12 nucleotides line up with TRBD2. This CDR3 is 15 amino acids long. The J segment lost 5 bases and the V segment lost 8 bases, leaving 10 bases of the junction unmatched. The V gene's germline CDR1 is GTSNPN and CDR2 SVGIG (reference sequence). Here the CDR3 reads CARDPSGRANNEQFF. The CDR3, as DNA: TGTGCCCGCGACCCTAGCGGGAGGGCTAACAATGAGCAGTTCTTC. The full variable domain, with the rest looked up from reference TRBV30 and TRBJ2-1, is SQTIHQWPATLVQPVGSPLSLECTVEGTSNPNLYWYRQAAGRGLQLLFYSVGIGQISSEVPQNLSASRPQDRQFILSSKKLLLSDSGFYLCARDPSGRANNEQFFGPGTRLTVL.

V is TRBV12-3 or TRBV12-4 and J is TRBJ2-3, with TRBD2 matching 8 bases. The CDR3 totals 14 residues. The trim removed 4 bases at V and 5 bases at J, leaving 5 bases unmatched. CDR3 nucleotide sequence: TGTGCCAGCAGTTCTGGGACTAGGGTAGATACGCAGTATTTT. This encodes CASSSGTRVDTQYF.

This clonotype was detected many times. The rearrangement links TRBV28 to TRBJ2-5; 7 bases agree with TRBD2. The germline V gene has CDR1 MDHEN and CDR2 SYDVKM. The CDR3 has 13 residues. The ends lost 6 bases at V and 4 bases at J; junction bases unmatched: 5. The CDR3 bases are TGTGCCAGCAGGGGGAGGGAGAGAGAGACCCAGTACTTC. Protein product: CASRGRERETQYF.

This clonotype was seen ten or more times. The V call is TRBV4-1, the J call TRBJ2-5; D might be TRBD2 (6 bases). In germline, CDR1 is MGHRA, CDR2 YSYEKL. Trimming cost V 3 bases and J 2 bases, with 13 bases left between them. The CDR3 has 15 amino acids. CDR3 bases: TGCGCCAGCAGCCAGGACGCAGGGACTCAAGAGACCCAGTACTTC. The encoded protein is CASSQDAGTQETQYF.

This clonotype was observed a handful of times. J is TRBJ2-7 and V is TRBV7-6; unclear D gene. V shed 0 bases and J shed 2 bases, with 11 bases lying between them. The length of the CDR3 is 15 residues. Germline CDR1 reads SGHVS; CDR2 reads FNYEAQ. In DNA, the CDR3 is TGTGCCAGCAGCTTAGCAACCGGGTCGACCTACGAGCAGTACTTC. This codes for CASSLATGSTYEQYF.

This clonotype was picked up many times. The chain is built from TRBV18 and TRBJ2-4; weak D call: TRBD1 (6 bases). Trimming removed 0 bases from V and 1 base from J, with 7 bases in between. The germline gives CDR1 KGHSH, CDR2 LQKENI. This CDR3 spans 15 amino acids. CDR3 sequence (DNA): TGTGCCAGCTCACCACCGCAGGGGGCCAAAAACATTCAGTACTTC. Its protein is CASSPPQGAKNIQYF.

This clonotype was counted ten times or more. This chain joins TRBV7-8 and TRBJ2-3; 7 positions agree with TRBD2. The V gene end was trimmed by 4 bases and the J gene end by 6 bases; junction bases not matched to a gene: 10. The CDR3 has 15 amino acids. CDR1 is SGHVS and CDR2 is FQNEAQ in the germline V gene. For the CDR3, the DNA is TGTGCCAGCAGCTCACTAGCGCCCCACCAGGATACGCAGTATTTT. It yields the protein CASSSLAPHQDTQYF.

This clonotype occurred many times. The chain joins TRBV6-1 to TRBJ2-5, with D maybe TRBD1 (6 bases). V lost 7 bases and J lost 1, with 10 bases in between. From germline, CDR1 is MNHNS and CDR2 SASEGT. The CDR3 runs 13 residues. CDR3 nucleotide sequence: TGTGCCAGCACTGGACAGTTCCAAGAGACCCAGTACTTC. The encoded protein is CASTGQFQETQYF.

The chain recombines TRBV20-1 with TRBJ1-2; D is undetermined. In germline, CDR1 is DFQATT, CDR2 SNEGSKA (reference sequence). V lost 7 bases to trimming and J lost 3 bases, with 12 bases between them. The CDR3 is made up of 12 amino acids. The CDR3 loop reads CSVGRSDYGYTF. In DNA, the CDR3 is TGCAGTGTCGGCCGGTCGGACTATGGCTACACCTTC.

This clonotype showed up many times. The chain couples TRBV5-1 to TRBJ2-5; no definite D call. The V end was cut by 7 bases, the J end by 5 bases, with 15 bases between. The CDR3 is 13 amino acids. Germline V gene sequence: CDR1 SGHRS, CDR2 YFSETQ. The CDR3 here is CASGKAPEETQYF. CDR3 in DNA: TGCGCCAGCGGTAAAGCCCCGGAGGAGACCCAGTACTTC. Full variable domain (outside the CDR3, taken from reference TRBV5-1 and TRBJ2-5): KAGVTQTPRYLIKTRGQQVTLSCSPISGHRSVSWYQQTPGQGLQFLFEYFSETQRNKGNFPGRFSGRQFSNSRSEMNVSTLELGDSALYLCASGKAPEETQYFGPGTRLLVL.

This clonotype was detected many times. V gene TRBV11-2 combines with J gene TRBJ2-3; the D gene is possibly TRBD1 (5 bases). The length of the CDR3 is 14 residues. With 1 base removed from V and 3 bases from J, the gap between germline ends came to 8 bases. CDR1 SGHAT and CDR2 FQNNGV come from the germline V gene. The CDR3 loop reads CASSLVQGTDTQYF. The CDR3 region has the DNA TGTGCCAGCAGCTTAGTTCAGGGAACAGATACGCAGTATTTT.

In regard to this clonotype: One end of the junction fails to match germline, which may point to a read error. The V gene is TRBV20-1, the J gene TRBJ2-7; 9 positions agree with TRBD2. This CDR3 spans 15 amino acids. Per the germline V gene, CDR1 is DFQATT and CDR2 is SNEGSKA (reference sequence). This chain's CDR3 is CSANSLAGEPYEQCF. The CDR3 bases are TGCAGTGCTAACTCTTTAGCGGGGGAGCCCTACGAGCAGTGCTTC.